The present T cell receptor beta chain was sequenced within a study of CD8+ T cells in alopecia areata. Broader study findings: Scalp lesions, especially in alopecia totalis/universalis, had higher clonality than normal scalp.

The CDR3 totals 17 residues. With 3 bases clipped from V and 2 bases from J, the junction kept 10 bases outside the gene matches. From germline, CDR1 is MNHEY and CDR2 SMNVEV (reference sequence). In the case of this clone: Its antigen is not identified.

Isolated RNA was reverse transcribed into cDNA used as the sequencing template. The data were produced by immunoSEQ multiplex PCR, yet TCRdb's version contains in-frame clones alone and is incomplete. Among 100,000 to 120,000 clones listed, 55% to 60% were seen once. Starting from PBMCs, sorting isolated CD4+ and CD8+ T cells. This sequence originates from a human donor with alopecia areata. The chain couples TRBV27 to TRBJ2-3; 8 bases fit TRBD1. Source material: NKG2D-low CD8+ T cells sorted from blood. The CDR3 here is CASSLVRRTGNTDTQYF. CDR3 bases: TGTGCCAGCAGTTTGGTTCGGCGGACAGGGAACACAGATACGCAGTATTTT.